This T cell receptor (beta chain) was identified during a study of OX40 agonist ivuxolimab in advanced cancers. Study results and caveats: The antigens recognized by the expanded peripheral T cells, that is their antigen specificity, were not determined.

On this clone: The target antigen is unknown.

The CDR3 runs 14 residues. The germline V gene has CDR1 SGHNT and CDR2 YYREEE (reference sequence). J lost 5 bases, V lost 4 bases, and 6 bases had no gene match. Profiling relied on immunoSEQ multiplex PCR, and the TCRdb table lists in-frame clones only, not all of them. The profile covers 50,000 to 85,000 clones, with roughly 85% appearing a single time and roughly 4% taken by the ten largest. The chain joins TRBV5-4 to TRBJ1-1; 9 positions agree with TRBD1. Sample: CD4+ or CD8+ T cells sorted from blood, taken in a trial of the OX40 agonist ivuxolimab. This TCR was sampled from an adult with an advanced solid tumor such as melanoma, head and neck, liver or kidney cancer. The CDR3: CASSSGQGRTEAFF. For the CDR3, the DNA is TGTGCCAGCAGCAGCGGACAGGGGAGGACTGAAGCTTTCTTT.